One TCR beta chain is described in this entry. Other nucleotide sequences from this sample produce the same CDR3. CDR1 MGHRA and CDR2 YSYEKL come from the germline V gene. V gave up 0 bases and J gave up 4 bases, with 4 bases separating them. This CDR3 has 12 residues. This entry is derived from a study of cytotoxic CD8 clonotypes in ibrutinib-treated CLL. Profiled with immunoSEQ multiplex PCR; TCRdb holds only in-frame clones, not every one. The sample lists 200,000 to 250,000 clones; just under 80% were seen once. The chain employs TRBV4-1 and TRBJ2-7, with D unresolved. The sample consisted of PBMCs, taken after 12 months of ibrutinib treatment. The receptor's source is a human donor with chronic lymphocytic leukemia. The CDR3 sequence is CASSQDLYEQYF. CDR3 bases: TGCGCCAGCAGCCAAGACCTGTACGAGCAGTACTTC.